The 8 T cell receptor beta chains presented below share a single source sample, sequenced in a study of regulatory T cells in long-lasting Graves disease. Indicated time point: newly diagnosed GD, antithyroid drugs for less than 3 months. The TCR library was prepared using RNA isolated from PBMCs. Sequencing libraries for TCR beta were prepared with iRepertoire HTBI primers and Arm-PCR of CDR3 regions. Using its own MiXCR run on the multiplex PCR reads, TCRdb lists one record per CDR3 protein. The data show approximately 400,000 distinct CDR3 sequences, 15% seen once. These data also featured in a second study, about T cells in Graves' hyperthyroidism and ophthalmopathy.

The source was peripheral blood mononuclear cells (PBMCs), collected at new diagnosis, from a patient treated with antithyroid drugs. These receptors all come from a woman aged 30 to 39 with Graves disease.

The rearrangement joins TRBV5-6 to TRBJ2-1; D perhaps matches TRBD2 (6 bases). Germline V gene sequence: CDR1 SGHDT, CDR2 YYEEEE. Trimming removed 4 bases from V and 3 bases from J, with 11 bases in between. The CDR3 is 14 residues long. The CDR3 region is CASSDQTSYNEQFF. CDR3 in DNA: TGTGCCAGCAGCGACCAGACTAGCTACAATGAGCAGTTCTTC. The entire variable domain, with the rest obtained from reference TRBV5-6 and TRBJ2-1, is as follows: DAGVTQSPTHLIKTRGQQVTLRCSPKSGHDTVSWYQQALGQGPQFIFQYYEEEERQRGNFPDRFSGHQFPNYSSELNVNALLLGDSALYLCASSDQTSYNEQFFGPGTRLTVL.

This sequence joins TRBV29-1 and TRBJ2-7; no reliable D call. Germline CDR1 and CDR2: SQVTM and ANQGSEA. The V end lost 1 base, the J end lost 6 bases, and 7 bases lay between the germline ends. The CDR3 spans 11 residues. The CDR3 DNA reads TGCAGCGTTGAAGCTCTAGGCGAGCAGTACTTC. Translation gives CSVEALGEQYF.

This clonotype was observed at least ten times. The chain combines TRBV7-2 with TRBJ2-5, with D unclear. This CDR3 spans 14 amino acids. V was trimmed by 5 bases and J by 0 bases, leaving 10 bases between them. Germline V lookup: CDR1 SGHTA, CDR2 FQGNSA. The CDR3: CASSPYKYQETQYF. The CDR3 nucleotides are TGTGCCAGCAGCCCTTATAAGTACCAAGAGACCCAGTACTTC.

This clonotype was seen ten or more times. The chain employs TRBV28 and TRBJ2-1; the match to TRBD2 covers 11 bases. CDR1 is MDHEN and CDR2 is SYDVKM in the germline V gene. Trimming removed 5 bases from V and 3 bases from J; junction bases left unmatched: 6. The CDR3 extends over 16 amino acids. CDR3 sequence: CASSPGTSGLYNEQFF. The CDR3 DNA follows: TGTGCCAGCAGTCCCGGGACTAGCGGACTCTACAATGAGCAGTTCTTC.

This clonotype was picked up a small number of times. The chain uses TRBV6-2 or TRBV6-3 and TRBJ2-2; tentatively, D is TRBD2 (6 bases). V was clipped by 9 bases and J by 7 bases, with 24 bases between them. Germline V CDR1 and CDR2: MNHEY, SVGEGT. This CDR3 has 16 amino acids. The CDR3 reads CARTRFPGLRGGELFF. CDR3 in DNA: TGTGCCAGGACACGATTCCCGGGACTGCGTGGCGGGGAGCTGTTTTTT.

The chain combines TRBV19 with TRBJ1-4; D unresolved. Germline V gene data show CDR1 as LNHDA and CDR2 as SQIVND (reference sequence). V was shortened by 7 bases and J by 0 bases, with 6 bases between the two germline ends. This CDR3 has 13 amino acids. CDR3 residues: CASNGATNEKLFF. The CDR3 coding sequence is TGTGCCAGTAACGGGGCAACTAATGAAAAACTGTTTTTT. Looking up the rest from reference TRBV19 and TRBJ1-4 gives the full variable domain: DGGITQSPKYLFRKEGQNVTLSCEQNLNHDAMYWYRQDPGQGLRLIYYSQIVNDFQKGDIAEGYSVSREKKESFPLTVTSAQKNPTAFYLCASNGATNEKLFFGSGTQLSVL.

Many counts were recorded for this clonotype. The V call is TRBV6-1, the J call TRBJ1-6; a weak D match, TRBD1 (6 bases). With 10 bases removed from V and 7 bases from J, the gap between germline ends came to 17 bases. CDR1 is MNHNS and CDR2 is SASEGT in the germline V gene. This CDR3 spans 14 amino acids. The CDR3: CATPTGIYNSPLHF. In DNA, the CDR3 is TGTGCCACCCCTACAGGGATCTACAATTCACCCCTCCACTTT.

Ten or more counts support this clonotype. CDR3 in amino acids: CASSSSRWGRDTEAFF. The CDR3, as DNA: TGTGCCAGCAGTTCTTCTCGGTGGGGCCGAGACACTGAAGCTTTCTTT. This chain connects TRBV28 to TRBJ1-1; possibly TRBD1 for D (5 bases). V lost 4 bases and J lost 3, with 18 bases in between. The CDR3 sequence is 16 residues long. Per germline, CDR1 MDHEN and CDR2 SYDVKM.